The clone carrying this TCR beta chain was recorded many times. Its antigen is currently unknown. These data are taken from a study of response to subunit inactivated influenza vaccine. The study, taken as a whole, reports: T cells newly recruited by each seasonal influenza vaccination are few, the authors suggested.

MiXCR, run by TCRdb on the RT-PCR reads, gives a single entry per CDR3 protein. The sample contains 450,000 to 600,000 distinct CDR3 sequences, approximately 7.6% of which appear only once. This TCR derives from a man aged 45-69 years who received an inactivated influenza vaccine. The sequenced sample was PBMCs from blood, obtained about 24 months after vaccination.

The CDR3 DNA follows: TGCAGTGCTAGAGATCACGGAGGAAATTTGGAGACCCAGTACTTC. This encodes CSARDHGGNLETQYF. The chain carries TRBV20-1 and TRBJ2-5, with D tentatively TRBD2 (5 bases). Trimming pared 0 bases from V and 5 bases from J, leaving 16 bases between. The CDR3 has 15 amino acids. The germline V gene has CDR1 DFQATT and CDR2 SNEGSKA (reference sequence).